This TCR beta chain was sequenced in a study of shared clonotypes between healthy human individuals. V shed 4 bases and J 5 bases; nucleotides not matched to a gene: 7. The CDR3 covers 15 residues. Germline CDR1 SGHNT, CDR2 YYREEE (reference sequence). Splitting the CD4+ cells yielded a CD45RA+ naive subset and a CD45RA-negative memory subset. The repertoire was sequenced with immunoSEQ multiplex PCR; TCRdb's copy has only in-frame clones and lacks some. Among 2 million to 2.5 million clones listed, 80% to 95% were seen once. The V call is TRBV5-4, the J call TRBJ2-1; 9 bases match TRBD1. This clonotype was obtained from a man younger than 35 in good health. Some clones in this sample may be carry-over from other donors' samples. The specimen sequenced was naive CD4+ T cells from PBMCs. Subset specified: CD45RA+ positively selected. Here the CDR3 DNA reads TGTGCCAGCAGCAGACCGGGACAGGGAAACAATGAGCAGTTCTTC. It specifies CASSRPGQGNNEQFF.